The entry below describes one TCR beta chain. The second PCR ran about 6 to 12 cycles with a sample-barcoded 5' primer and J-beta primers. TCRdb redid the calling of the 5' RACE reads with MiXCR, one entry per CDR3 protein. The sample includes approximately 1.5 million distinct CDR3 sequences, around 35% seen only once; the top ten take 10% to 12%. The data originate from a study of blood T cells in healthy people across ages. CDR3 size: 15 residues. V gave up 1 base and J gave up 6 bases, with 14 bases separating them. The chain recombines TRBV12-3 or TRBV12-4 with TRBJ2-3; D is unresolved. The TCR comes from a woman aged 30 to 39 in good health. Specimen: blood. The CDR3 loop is CASSLGGTQADTQYF. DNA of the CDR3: TGTGCCAGCAGTTTAGGTGGAACCCAAGCGGATACGCAGTATTTT.